This T cell receptor beta chain comes out of a study of blood T cell repertoires in COVID-19. Cohort 3 donors counted as recovered after two negative PCRs, clearance, or resolved symptoms. Sequencing was performed with immunoSEQ multiplex PCR; in TCRdb, only in-frame clones are kept and a portion is missing. Among 100,000 to 150,000 clones, less than 90% were seen once, and the ten largest hold roughly 2.3%. Input material: PBMCs or T cells enriched from blood (not recorded which). This receptor was obtained from a woman aged 45-65 years who had recovered from COVID-19.

The CDR3 is CASRRQFDSPLHF. CDR3 bases: TGTGCCAGCCGACGACAGTTCGATTCACCCCTCCACTTT. This chain joins TRBV6-5 and TRBJ1-6; D is possibly TRBD1 (5 bases). CDR1 and CDR2 (germline): MNHEY, SVGAGI. The CDR3 spans 13 residues. Trimming left V 8 bases short and J 8 bases short, with 13 bases between.